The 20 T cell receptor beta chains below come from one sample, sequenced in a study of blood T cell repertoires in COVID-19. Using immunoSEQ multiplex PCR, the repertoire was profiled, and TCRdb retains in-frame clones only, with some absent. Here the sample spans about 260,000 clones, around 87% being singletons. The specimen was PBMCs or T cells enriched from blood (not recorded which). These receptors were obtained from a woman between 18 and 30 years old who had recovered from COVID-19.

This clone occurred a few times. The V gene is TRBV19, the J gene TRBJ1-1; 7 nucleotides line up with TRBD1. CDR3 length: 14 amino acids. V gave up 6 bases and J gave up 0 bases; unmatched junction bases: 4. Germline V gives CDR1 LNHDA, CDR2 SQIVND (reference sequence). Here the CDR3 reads CASRPTGLNTEAFF. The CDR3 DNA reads TGTGCCAGTAGACCGACAGGGTTGAACACTGAAGCTTTCTTT.

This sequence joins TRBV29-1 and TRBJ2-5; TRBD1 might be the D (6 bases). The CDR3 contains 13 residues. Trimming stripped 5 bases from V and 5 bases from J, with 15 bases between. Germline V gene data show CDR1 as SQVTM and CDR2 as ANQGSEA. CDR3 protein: CSVYRDGRETQYF. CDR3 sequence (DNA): TGCAGCGTTTACAGGGACGGCAGGGAGACCCAGTACTTC.

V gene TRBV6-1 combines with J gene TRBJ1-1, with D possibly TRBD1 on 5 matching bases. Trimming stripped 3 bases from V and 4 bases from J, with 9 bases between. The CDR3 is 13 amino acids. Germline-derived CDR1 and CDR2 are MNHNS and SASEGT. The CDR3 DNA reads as TGTGCCAGCAGTGAGACAGTCTTCACTGAAGCTTTCTTT. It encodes CASSETVFTEAFF.

DNA of the CDR3: TGTGCCACCAGTGACTGGGCCGCGGGGGACTACACCTTC. Residues: CATSDWAAGDYTF. The V and J genes are TRBV24-1 and TRBJ1-2; TRBD1 is a possible D gene (5 bases). V shed 4 bases and J shed 10 bases, with 15 bases lying between them. The CDR3 is 13 amino acids. From germline, CDR1 is KGHDR and CDR2 SFDVKD.

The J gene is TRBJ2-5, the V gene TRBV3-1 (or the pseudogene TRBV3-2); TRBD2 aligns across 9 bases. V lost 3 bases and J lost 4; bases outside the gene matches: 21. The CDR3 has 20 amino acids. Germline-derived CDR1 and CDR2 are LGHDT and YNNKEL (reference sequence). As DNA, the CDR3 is TGTGCCAGCAGCCACGCCGGCCGGGCTAGCGGGATTCACTGGGGAGAGACCCAGTACTTC. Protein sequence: CASSHAGRASGIHWGETQYF.

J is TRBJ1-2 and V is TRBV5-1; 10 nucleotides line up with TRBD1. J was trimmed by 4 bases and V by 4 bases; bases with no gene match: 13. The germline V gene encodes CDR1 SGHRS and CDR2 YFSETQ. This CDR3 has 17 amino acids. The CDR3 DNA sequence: TGCGCCAGCAGCCCCGAACCCGGGACAGGGGCCCTCTATGGCTACACCTTC. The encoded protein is CASSPEPGTGALYGYTF.

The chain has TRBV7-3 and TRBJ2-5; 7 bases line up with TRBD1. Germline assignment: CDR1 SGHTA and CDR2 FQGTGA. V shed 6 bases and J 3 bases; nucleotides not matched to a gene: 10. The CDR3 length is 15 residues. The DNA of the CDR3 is TGTGCCAGCAGATTGACGCTCGGGACAGAAGAGACCCAGTACTTC. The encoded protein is CASRLTLGTEETQYF.

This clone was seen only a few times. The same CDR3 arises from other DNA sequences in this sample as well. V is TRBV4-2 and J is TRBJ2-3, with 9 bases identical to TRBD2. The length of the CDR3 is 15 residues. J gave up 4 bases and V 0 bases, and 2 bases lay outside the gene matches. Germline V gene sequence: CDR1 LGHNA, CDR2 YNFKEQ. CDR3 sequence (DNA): TGTGCCAGCAGCCAAGAGCGGGGGGGCCCAGATACGCAGTATTTT. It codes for CASSQERGGPDTQYF.

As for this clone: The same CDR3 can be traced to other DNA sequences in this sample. CDR3 DNA: TGCGCCAGCAGCTTGGGGGGCGGGGGGGCTCTCGAGCAGTACTTC. Protein product: CASSLGGGGALEQYF. The chain combines TRBV5-1 with TRBJ2-7, with TRBD2 identical over 9 bases. CDR1 is SGHRS and CDR2 is YFSETQ in the germline V gene. The CDR3 has 15 residues. V was pared by 0 bases and J by 6 bases, with 7 bases of the junction left unmatched.

CDR3 in DNA: TGTGCCAGCAGCCAAGGAACTAGCGGGGGGGCCAGAGGGCAGTACTTC. This translates into CASSQGTSGGARGQYF. The chain recombines TRBV3-1 (or the pseudogene TRBV3-2) with TRBJ2-7, with 13 bases fitting TRBD2. V gave up 1 base and J gave up 9 bases; unmatched junction bases: 9. Germline V CDR1 and CDR2: LGHDT, YNNKEL (reference sequence). The CDR3 has 16 residues.

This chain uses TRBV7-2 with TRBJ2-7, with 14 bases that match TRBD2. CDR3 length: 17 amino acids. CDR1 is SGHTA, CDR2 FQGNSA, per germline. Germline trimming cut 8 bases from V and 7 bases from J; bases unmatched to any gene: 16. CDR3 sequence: CASGQTSGGVLPTEQYF. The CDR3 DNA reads TGTGCCAGCGGCCAGACTAGCGGGGGGGTCCTGCCTACGGAGCAGTACTTC.

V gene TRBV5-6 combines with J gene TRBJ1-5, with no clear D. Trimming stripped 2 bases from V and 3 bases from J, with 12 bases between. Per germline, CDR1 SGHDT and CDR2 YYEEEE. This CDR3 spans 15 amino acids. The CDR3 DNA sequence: TGTGCCAGCAGCTTATTTACGGGAATCAATCAGCCCCAGCATTTT. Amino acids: CASSLFTGINQPQHF.

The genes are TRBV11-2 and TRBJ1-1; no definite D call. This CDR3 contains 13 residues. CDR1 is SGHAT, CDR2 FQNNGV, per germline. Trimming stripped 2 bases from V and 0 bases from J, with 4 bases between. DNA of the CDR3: TGTGCCAGCAGCTTAACGGTGAACACTGAAGCTTTCTTT. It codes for CASSLTVNTEAFF.

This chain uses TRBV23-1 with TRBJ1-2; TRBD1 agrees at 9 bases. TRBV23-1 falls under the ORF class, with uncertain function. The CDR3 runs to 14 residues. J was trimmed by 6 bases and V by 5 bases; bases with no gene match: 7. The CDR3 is CASSSRQGVDGYTF. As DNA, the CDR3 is TGCGCCAGCAGTTCCCGACAGGGGGTAGATGGCTACACCTTC.

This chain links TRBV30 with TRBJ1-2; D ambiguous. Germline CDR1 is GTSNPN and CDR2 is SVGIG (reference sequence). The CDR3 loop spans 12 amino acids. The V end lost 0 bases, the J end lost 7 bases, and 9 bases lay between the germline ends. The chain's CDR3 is CAWSVRNGGYTF. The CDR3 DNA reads TGTGCCTGGAGTGTACGTAACGGTGGCTACACCTTC.

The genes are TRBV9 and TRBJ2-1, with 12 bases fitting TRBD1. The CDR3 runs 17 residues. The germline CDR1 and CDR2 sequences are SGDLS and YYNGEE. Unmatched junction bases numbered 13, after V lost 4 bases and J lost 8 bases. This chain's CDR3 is CASSPRGTGGSGDEQFF. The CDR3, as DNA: TGTGCCAGCAGCCCGAGGGGGACAGGGGGCTCAGGGGATGAGCAGTTCTTC.

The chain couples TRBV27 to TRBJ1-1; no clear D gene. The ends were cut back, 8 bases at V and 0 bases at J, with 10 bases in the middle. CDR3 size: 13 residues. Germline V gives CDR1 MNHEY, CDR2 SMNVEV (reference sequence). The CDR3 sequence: CASAVSMNTEAFF. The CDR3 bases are TGTGCCAGCGCGGTTAGCATGAACACTGAAGCTTTCTTT.

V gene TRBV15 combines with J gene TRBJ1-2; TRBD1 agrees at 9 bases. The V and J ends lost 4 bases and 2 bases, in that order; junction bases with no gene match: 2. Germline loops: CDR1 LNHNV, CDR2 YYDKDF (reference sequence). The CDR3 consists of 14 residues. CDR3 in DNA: TGTGCCACCAGCAAAGGACAGGGGAACTATGGCTACACCTTC. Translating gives CATSKGQGNYGYTF.

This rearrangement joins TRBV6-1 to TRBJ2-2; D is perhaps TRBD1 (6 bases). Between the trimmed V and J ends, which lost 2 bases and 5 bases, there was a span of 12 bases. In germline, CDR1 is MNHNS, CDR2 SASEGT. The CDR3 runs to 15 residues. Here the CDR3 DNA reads TGTGCCAGCAGTGAATTCCACAGGGAGACCGGGGAGCTGTTTTTT. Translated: CASSEFHRETGELFF.

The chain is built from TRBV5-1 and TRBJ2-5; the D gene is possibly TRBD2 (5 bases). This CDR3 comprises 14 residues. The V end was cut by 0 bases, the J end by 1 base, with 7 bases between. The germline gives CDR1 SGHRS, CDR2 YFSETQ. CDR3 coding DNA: TGCGCCAGCAGCTTGGCGGGGTCCCAAGAGACCCAGTACTTC. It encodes CASSLAGSQETQYF.